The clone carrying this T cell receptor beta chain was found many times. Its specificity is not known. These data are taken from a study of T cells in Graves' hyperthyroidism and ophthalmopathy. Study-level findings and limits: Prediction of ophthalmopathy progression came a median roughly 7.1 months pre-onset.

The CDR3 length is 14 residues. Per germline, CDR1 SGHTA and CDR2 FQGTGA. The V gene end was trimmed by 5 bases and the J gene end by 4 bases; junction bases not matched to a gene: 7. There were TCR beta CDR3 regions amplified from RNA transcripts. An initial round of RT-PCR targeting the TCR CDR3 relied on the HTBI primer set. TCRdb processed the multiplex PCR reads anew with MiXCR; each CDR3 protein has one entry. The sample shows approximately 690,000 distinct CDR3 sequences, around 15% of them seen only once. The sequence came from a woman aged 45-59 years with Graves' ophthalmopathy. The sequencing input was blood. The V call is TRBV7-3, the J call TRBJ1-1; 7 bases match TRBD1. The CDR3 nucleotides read TGTGCCAGCAGCAATACAGGGGTAGTCACTGAAGCTTTCTTT. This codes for CASSNTGVVTEAFF.